This passage covers 26 T cell receptor beta chains from one sample sequenced in a study of blood T cell repertoires in COVID-19. Clones were read by immunoSEQ multiplex PCR, and TCRdb kept only the in-frame ones, dropping some. The data contain about 270,000 clones, 85% to 90% of them singletons. The source material was PBMCs or T cells enriched from blood (not recorded which). Source of these receptors: a woman aged 30 to 39 with acute COVID-19.

The chain couples TRBV10-3 to TRBJ2-3, with 11 bases matching TRBD2. The CDR3 has 17 residues. Unmatched junction bases numbered 4, after V lost 0 bases and J lost 2 bases. Germline CDR1 and CDR2: ENHRY and SYGVKD. CDR3 coding DNA: TGTGCCATCAGTGAGTCAACTAGCGGGAGCTTCACAGATACGCAGTATTTT. Residues: CAISESTSGSFTDTQYF.

The chain joins TRBV7-3 to TRBJ2-3; 8 bases align to TRBD1. Germline assignment: CDR1 SGHTA and CDR2 FQGTGA. The CDR3 spans 15 residues. The junction had 7 bases not matched to a gene; V was cut back by 5 bases and J by 3 bases. The CDR3 DNA reads TGTGCCAGCAGCCCGCAGGGGGCACAGACAGATACGCAGTATTTT. Translation: CASSPQGAQTDTQYF.

This chain connects TRBV7-9 to TRBJ2-2, with D uncertain. This CDR3 comprises 15 residues. Per the germline V gene, CDR1 is SEHNR and CDR2 is FQNEAQ (reference sequence). Trimming left V 5 bases short and J 1 base short, with 11 bases between. The CDR3 spells CASSERILNTGELFF. In DNA, the CDR3 is TGTGCCAGCAGCGAGAGAATCTTGAACACCGGGGAGCTGTTTTTT.

This rearrangement joins TRBV6-5 to TRBJ2-7; D is perhaps TRBD1 (5 bases). Germline V CDR1 and CDR2: MNHEY, SVGAGI. This CDR3 is 13 amino acids long. Trimming took off 2 bases at V and 5 bases at J, with 10 bases between the two ends. The chain's CDR3 is CASSYQGGHEQYF. DNA for the CDR3: TGTGCCAGCAGTTACCAGGGTGGCCACGAGCAGTACTTC.

The J gene is TRBJ2-5, the V gene TRBV30; D might be TRBD2 (5 bases). With 4 bases removed from V and 5 bases from J, the gap between germline ends came to 20 bases. The CDR3 has 15 residues. Germline CDR1 reads GTSNPN; CDR2 reads SVGIG (reference sequence). This chain's CDR3 is CAWISSAAVWETQYF. Written as DNA, the CDR3 is TGTGCCTGGATTTCGTCGGCAGCGGTCTGGGAGACCCAGTACTTC.

The rearrangement uses TRBV24-1 and TRBJ2-1; 12 bases line up with TRBD2. Germline assignment: CDR1 KGHDR and CDR2 SFDVKD. CDR3 length: 17 residues. The junction had 3 bases not matched to a gene; V was cut back by 3 bases and J by 1 base. The CDR3 loop reads CATSDVLAGGSYNEQFF. The CDR3 DNA sequence: TGTGCCACCAGTGATGTTCTAGCGGGAGGGTCCTACAATGAGCAGTTCTTC.

The chain is built from TRBV12-3 or TRBV12-4 and TRBJ1-5; D gene unclear. The germline V and J ends were trimmed by 2 bases and 6 bases, with 5 bases remaining between them. The CDR3 consists of 12 residues. This chain's CDR3 is CASSLLGQPQHF. CDR3 DNA sequence: TGTGCCAGCAGTTTACTAGGTCAGCCCCAGCATTTT.

The genes are TRBV4-2 and TRBJ2-3, with 7 bases matching TRBD2. Germline CDR1 LGHNA, CDR2 YNFKEQ. The V gene end was trimmed by 1 base and the J gene end by 7 bases; junction bases not matched to a gene: 8. The length of the CDR3 is 15 residues. The CDR3, as DNA: TGTGCCAGCAGCCAAGGCGGCCAGGGAGGGAATACGCAGTATTTT. This codes for CASSQGGQGGNTQYF.

The rearrangement joins TRBV4-1 to TRBJ2-7, with D unclear. This CDR3 has 13 residues. V gave up 1 base and J gave up 0 bases, with 4 bases separating them. Germline CDR1 reads MGHRA; CDR2 reads YSYEKL. CDR3 amino acids: CASSQAGSYEQYF. DNA of the CDR3: TGCGCCAGCAGCCAAGCGGGCTCCTACGAGCAGTACTTC.

This rearrangement joins TRBV6-5 to TRBJ1-5; D is unclear. This CDR3 is built from 15 residues. V was shortened by 0 bases and J by 4 bases, with 10 bases between the two germline ends. Germline loops: CDR1 MNHEY, CDR2 SVGAGI. CDR3 sequence reads: CASSYSHRINQPQHF. Here the CDR3 DNA reads TGTGCCAGCAGTTACTCCCACAGAATAAATCAGCCCCAGCATTTT.

Only one count was recorded for this clone. CDR3 sequence: CASSYEGLDGYTF. CDR3 sequence (DNA): TGTGCCAGCAGTTACGAGGGTTTAGATGGCTACACCTTC. The rearrangement uses TRBV6-5 and TRBJ1-2; D is uncertain. Trimming took 2 bases from V and 6 from J, leaving 10 bases between them. CDR1 MNHEY and CDR2 SVGAGI come from the germline V gene. CDR3 length equals 13 residues.

The chain recombines TRBV7-3 with TRBJ2-3, with 8 positions matching TRBD2. After removal of 3 bases from V and 4 bases from J, the junction contained 6 bases not matched to a gene. This CDR3 has 15 amino acids. The V gene's germline CDR1 is SGHTA and CDR2 FQGTGA. For the CDR3, the DNA is TGTGCCAGCAGCTTGGGGACTAGTACAGCAGATACGCAGTATTTT. It codes for CASSLGTSTADTQYF.

V usage is TRBV25-1 and J usage is TRBJ1-3; D perhaps matches TRBD1 (5 bases). The CDR3 is 17 residues long. Trimming pared 1 base from V and 0 bases from J, leaving 13 bases between. Germline V gene lookup returns CDR1 MGHDK and CDR2 SYGVNS. The CDR3 spells CASSEFTGPASGNTIYF. The CDR3 DNA follows: TGTGCCAGCAGTGAATTTACAGGCCCTGCCTCTGGAAACACCATATATTTT.

The chain links TRBV6-5 to TRBJ2-2, with 10 bases matching TRBD1. Per the germline V gene, CDR1 is MNHEY and CDR2 is SVGAGI. V shed 6 bases and J 6 bases; nucleotides not matched to a gene: 7. This CDR3 is 15 amino acids long. For the CDR3, the DNA is TGTGCCAGCAGACCCCCGGGACAGGGGTCCGGGGAGCTGTTTTTT. Protein product: CASRPPGQGSGELFF.

Only one count was recorded for this clone. V is TRBV28 and J is TRBJ1-2; D is uncertain. V was cut by 6 bases and J by 0 bases, with 8 bases left in between. CDR3 length: 13 amino acids. Germline V CDR1 and CDR2: MDHEN, SYDVKM. Written as DNA, the CDR3 is TGTGCCAGCAGCCGAAGCACTAACTATGGCTACACCTTC. It encodes CASSRSTNYGYTF.

The chain is built from TRBV6-5 and TRBJ2-7, with D unresolved. V lost 6 bases, J lost 4 bases, and 10 bases lay in between. This CDR3 has 12 residues. Per the germline V gene, CDR1 is MNHEY and CDR2 is SVGAGI. The CDR3 region has the DNA TGTGCCAGCAGACACCAGTGGTACGAGCAGTACTTC. It codes for CASRHQWYEQYF.

The rearrangement uses TRBV6-2 or TRBV6-3 and TRBJ2-1, with D possibly matching TRBD2 (6 bases). V was cut by 4 bases and J by 8 bases, with 6 bases left in between. There are 11 residues in the CDR3. Germline CDR1 reads MNHEY; CDR2 reads SVGEGT. This CDR3 is CASSWGDEQFF. The CDR3 nucleotides read TGTGCCAGCAGTTGGGGGGATGAGCAGTTCTTC.

The V and J genes are TRBV3-1 (or the pseudogene TRBV3-2) and TRBJ1-6; D gene unclear. The CDR3 covers 14 residues. CDR1 is LGHDT, CDR2 YNNKEL, per germline (reference sequence). V was cut by 0 bases and J by 12 bases, with 12 bases left in between. The CDR3 DNA reads as TGTGCCAGCAGCCAAGAACCTAGCGAAGGACCCCTCCACTTT. Its protein is CASSQEPSEGPLHF.

The gene calls are TRBV18 and TRBJ1-1; D call uncertain. Germline V lookup: CDR1 KGHSH, CDR2 LQKENI. CDR3 length equals 14 residues. V was cut by 3 bases and J by 0 bases, with 8 bases left in between. The CDR3 sequence is CASSPGVLNTEAFF. The CDR3 nucleotides read TGTGCCAGCTCACCCGGTGTGTTGAACACTGAAGCTTTCTTT.

This chain connects TRBV3-1 (or the pseudogene TRBV3-2) to TRBJ1-2; D ambiguous. The CDR3 loop spans 14 amino acids. The germline CDR1 and CDR2 sequences are LGHDT and YNNKEL (reference sequence). V was clipped by 5 bases and J by 0 bases, with 10 bases between them. DNA of the CDR3: TGTGCCAGCAGCAGGCAGGCCGCTAACTATGGCTACACCTTC. This gives the protein CASSRQAANYGYTF.

The chain employs TRBV2 and TRBJ2-2; 10 bases are a match to TRBD2. The CDR3 spans 17 residues. Germline CDR1 and CDR2: SNHLY and FYNNEI. V dropped 0 bases and J dropped 3; count of bases not matched to a gene: 4. The CDR3 DNA reads as TGTGCCAGCAGTGAAGCTACTAGCGGGAAAGACACCGGGGAGCTGTTTTTT. Translated: CASSEATSGKDTGELFF.

This chain links TRBV14 with TRBJ2-1; 13 bases line up with TRBD2. The germline gives CDR1 SGHDN, CDR2 FVKESK. V was pared by 4 bases and J by 13 bases, with 10 bases of the junction left unmatched. The CDR3 is 15 amino acids. CDR3 in amino acids: CASSRTSGGPTRQFF. Here the CDR3 DNA reads TGTGCCAGCAGCCGGACTAGCGGGGGCCCCACACGTCAGTTCTTC.

The chain recombines TRBV28 with TRBJ2-7, with a possible D match to TRBD2 (6 bases). CDR1 MDHEN and CDR2 SYDVKM come from the germline V gene. The CDR3 spans 14 residues. V was trimmed by 3 bases and J by 3 bases, leaving 12 bases between them. This CDR3 is CASSLMERVYEQYF. The CDR3 DNA reads TGTGCCAGCAGTTTGATGGAGCGGGTCTACGAGCAGTACTTC. The variable domain in full, completed from reference TRBV28 and TRBJ2-7, reads DVKVTQSSRYLVKRTGEKVFLECVQDMDHENMFWYRQDPGLGLRLIYFSYDVKMKEKGDIPEGYSVSREKKERFSLILESASTNQTSMYLCASSLMERVYEQYFGPGTRLTVT.

The DNA for the CDR3 is TGTGCCAGCAGCTTGGAGAGCGGAACCTACAATGAGCAGTTCTTC. Amino acids: CASSLESGTYNEQFF. The J gene is TRBJ2-1, the V gene TRBV5-8, with D possibly TRBD2 on 5 matching bases. The germline V and J ends were trimmed by 0 bases and 2 bases, with 9 bases remaining between them. Germline CDR1 SGHTS, CDR2 YDEGEE. The CDR3 totals 15 residues.

The gene calls are TRBV5-1 and TRBJ2-3; TRBD2 is a possible D gene (6 bases). Trimming shortened V by 0 bases and J by 3 bases, and 8 bases separated the two germline ends. There are 14 residues in the CDR3. CDR1 and CDR2 (germline): SGHRS, YFSETQ. The CDR3 nucleotides are TGCGCCAGCAGCTTGGTGGAGGGAACAGATACGCAGTATTTT. As protein: CASSLVEGTDTQYF.

This clone has a handful of counts. The chain combines TRBV15 with TRBJ1-4; D gene ambiguous. Trimming removed 0 bases from V and 6 bases from J, with 8 bases in between. Germline V gives CDR1 LNHNV, CDR2 YYDKDF (reference sequence). The CDR3 contains 14 residues. CDR3 bases: TGTGCCACCAGCAGAGATCCGGCGGATGAAAAACTGTTTTTT. It yields the protein CATSRDPADEKLFF.